This TCR beta chain was captured in a study of cytomegalovirus exposure and HLA in healthy donors. General study results and limits: Common viral pathogens seemed to be connected with several of the most significant clusters, according to a later analysis. Specificity for CMV antigens was confirmed in vitro for a few of the CMV-associated chains.

Germline V gives CDR1 MGHDK, CDR2 SYGVNS. This CDR3 comprises 14 residues. V dropped 6 bases and J dropped 4 bases, with 13 bases sitting between them. Each of the donors was a healthy bone marrow donor. Vbeta (60) and Jbeta (13) primers were used in the PCR. The assay was immunoSEQ multiplex PCR, and TCRdb's table has in-frame clones only and misses some. The record lists about 48,000 clones, of which the ten most abundant hold 2.1%. Worth noting for this clone: Antigen unknown.

Source material: PBMCs. This sequence originates from a woman in her 40s in good health and CMV-seronegative. This sequence joins TRBV25-1 and TRBJ1-3; possible D gene TRBD1, 6 bases. This CDR3 reads CASSGTGQGNTIYF. CDR3 nucleotides: TGTGCCAGCAGCGGTACAGGGCAAGGAAACACCATATATTTT.